This T cell receptor (beta chain) was captured by sequencing in a study of cytomegalovirus exposure and HLA in healthy donors. PCR amplification relied on 60 Vbeta primers (plus 13 Jbeta primers). Only in-frame clones appear in the TCRdb table, and some are missing; sequencing was by immunoSEQ multiplex PCR. This table holds some 150,000 clones, about four fifths found once. The CDR3 has 13 amino acids. V was pared by 6 bases and J by 5 bases, with 10 bases between. CDR1 is MNHNY, CDR2 SVGAGI, per germline (reference sequence). The sequenced material came from PBMCs. This clonotype was sampled from a man between 18 and 35 years old in good health and CMV-seropositive. The chain carries TRBV6-6 and TRBJ2-2, with D hard to call. CDR3 loop: CASSSTWTGELFF. The CDR3 nucleotides are TGTGCCAGCAGCTCTACGTGGACCGGGGAGCTGTTTTTT.